The next 18 T cell receptor beta chains were all read from a single sample in a study of vaccination effects on CD4 cells after COVID-19. The antigens these receptors bind are not known. Before any sequencing was done, the ViraFEST assay used viral peptide pools to expand antigen-specific CD4+ T cells. Cultured cells yielded isolated CD4+ T cells after less than 11 days. The healthy vaccine recipients, who had no prior SARS-CoV-2 infection, showed negative nucleocapsid antibodies. Here immunoSEQ multiplex PCR was the method, and the copy in TCRdb shows in-frame clones only, minus some. The table lists under 25,000 clones, around 73% of them singletons. Sequencing used CD4+ T cells from PBMCs cultured with SARS-CoV-2 spike peptides, obtained before COVID-19 vaccination. The receptors shown here come from a human donor who received a COVID-19 vaccine.

The chain recombines TRBV19 with TRBJ1-2; tentative D call: TRBD1 (6 bases). V was cut by 4 bases and J by 7 bases, with 19 bases left in between. Germline assignment: CDR1 LNHDA and CDR2 SQIVND (reference sequence). This CDR3 has 15 amino acids. DNA of the CDR3: TGTGCCAGTAGTAGCGGGTTGAGGCAGGGGCTTGGCTACACCTTC. Translated, it gives CASSSGLRQGLGYTF.

CDR3 nucleotide sequence: TGTGCCAGCTCACCACCTGCGGGGGCGAACACTGAAGCTTTCTTT. Encoded protein: CASSPPAGANTEAFF. The rearrangement joins TRBV18 to TRBJ1-1, with D possibly TRBD1 on 6 matching bases. V shed 0 bases and J shed 1 base, with 9 bases lying between them. The CDR3 extends over 15 amino acids. From germline, CDR1 is KGHSH and CDR2 LQKENI.

A remark on this clone: The identical CDR3 is also encoded by other nucleotide sequences in the sample. The chain couples TRBV12-3 or TRBV12-4 to TRBJ1-5; D not resolved. The CDR3 length is 13 residues. The V gene lost 0 bases and the J gene lost 4 bases, with 4 bases spanning the gap. The CDR3 protein is CASSLAENQPQHF. The CDR3 DNA reads TGTGCCAGCAGTTTAGCGGAGAATCAGCCCCAGCATTTT.

The chain couples TRBV10-3 to TRBJ2-5; D uncertain. This CDR3 spans 11 amino acids. Germline V gene lookup returns CDR1 ENHRY and CDR2 SYGVKD. With 3 bases removed from V and 5 bases from J, the gap between germline ends came to 4 bases. In DNA form, the CDR3 reads TGTGCCATCAGTGATGGGGAGACCCAGTACTTC. It specifies CAISDGETQYF.

The gene calls are TRBV6-4 and TRBJ2-2; D may be TRBD1 (6 bases). V was trimmed by 8 bases and J by 6 bases, leaving 16 bases between them. CDR1 and CDR2 (germline): MRHNA, SNTAGT. This CDR3 contains 14 residues. CDR3 in amino acids: CASSRGTGSGELFF. In DNA, the CDR3 is TGTGCCAGCTCCAGGGGAACAGGGTCCGGGGAGCTGTTTTTT.

This chain connects TRBV3-1 (or the pseudogene TRBV3-2) to TRBJ2-2; no firm D call. V gave up 3 bases and J gave up 7 bases, with 3 bases separating them. The CDR3 is 11 residues long. The germline V gene encodes CDR1 LGHDT and CDR2 YNNKEL (reference sequence). CDR3 protein: CASSHVGELFF. CDR3 bases: TGTGCCAGCAGCCACGTCGGGGAGCTGTTTTTT.

This chain joins TRBV7-7 and TRBJ2-1; TRBD2 agrees at 14 bases. In germline, CDR1 is SSHAT, CDR2 FNYEAQ (reference sequence). Trimming removed 5 bases from V and 3 bases from J; junction bases left unmatched: 3. The CDR3 consists of 16 residues. The CDR3 is CASSAGTSGGYNEQFF. DNA of the CDR3: TGTGCCAGCAGCGCCGGGACTAGCGGGGGCTACAATGAGCAGTTCTTC.

The chain uses TRBV5-1 and TRBJ2-7; D not certain. This CDR3 spans 15 amino acids. V was pared by 0 bases and J by 3 bases, with 13 bases between. Germline assignment: CDR1 SGHRS and CDR2 YFSETQ. CDR3 coding DNA: TGCGCCAGCAGCTTGGGTGCCACAGATTACTACGAGCAGTACTTC. Protein sequence: CASSLGATDYYEQYF.

The rearrangement uses TRBV11-1 and TRBJ2-3; tentative D call: TRBD2 (5 bases). The CDR3 is 14 amino acids. The V gene lost 4 bases and the J gene lost 3 bases, with 11 bases spanning the gap. Germline lookup yields CDR1 SGHAT and CDR2 FQDESV (reference sequence). CDR3 loop: CASSSAGSTDTQYF. The CDR3 DNA reads as TGTGCCAGCAGCTCCGCTGGGAGTACAGATACGCAGTATTTT.

This clone has only one observation. This rearrangement joins TRBV4-1 to TRBJ2-3; 9 nucleotides line up with TRBD2. V trimming: 0 bases; J trimming: 0 bases; junction bases outside the gene matches: 7. In germline, CDR1 is MGHRA, CDR2 YSYEKL. The CDR3 is 18 residues long. CDR3: CASSQEVLLAGSTDTQYF. The CDR3 nucleotides read TGCGCCAGCAGCCAAGAAGTCCTACTAGCGGGCAGCACAGATACGCAGTATTTT.

J is TRBJ2-3 and V is TRBV27; TRBD1 or TRBD2 may be the D gene (6 bases each). Germline V gives CDR1 MNHEY, CDR2 SMNVEV (reference sequence). Trimming stripped 2 bases from V and 5 bases from J, with 14 bases between. CDR3 length: 15 amino acids. As DNA, the CDR3 is TGTGCCAGCAGTTTAGTACGGGGGCGCGGAGATACGCAGTATTTT. Its protein is CASSLVRGRGDTQYF.

V and J are TRBV27 and TRBJ2-3; 9 bases align to TRBD2. Trimming took 7 bases from V and 8 from J; bases not matched to a gene: 4. The CDR3 length is 12 residues. Germline assignment: CDR1 MNHEY and CDR2 SMNVEV (reference sequence). The CDR3 spells CASTYSGGTQYF. The CDR3 DNA is TGTGCCAGCACCTATAGCGGGGGTACGCAGTATTTT.

J is TRBJ1-2 and V is TRBV21-1; the table's D call, TRBD1, has no DNA check behind it. TRBV21-1 is a pseudogene. There are 20 residues in the CDR3. Written as DNA, the CDR3 is TGTGCCAGCAGCAAAGGGGGTTACAGGGGTCGCCCACCTGTTAACTATGGCTACACCTTC. Translated: CASSKGGYRGRPPVNYGYTF.

The chain employs TRBV10-1 and TRBJ1-1; D is undetermined. The germline gives CDR1 WNHNN, CDR2 SYGVQD (reference sequence). The CDR3 has 11 amino acids. V lost 8 bases and J lost 1, with 5 bases in between. Written as DNA, the CDR3 is TGCGCCAGCCGTGGGAACACTGAAGCTTTCTTT. It specifies CASRGNTEAFF.

The J gene is TRBJ1-1, the V gene TRBV10-2; no firm D call. V was pared by 5 bases and J by 1 base, with 8 bases between. The CDR3 covers 13 residues. Germline assignment: CDR1 WSHSY and CDR2 SAAADI. As DNA, the CDR3 is TGCGCCAGCAGTAGAGATTCGAACACTGAAGCTTTCTTT. Amino acids: CASSRDSNTEAFF.

The V and J genes are TRBV7-9 and TRBJ1-4, with TRBD1 matching 9 bases. With 2 bases clipped from V and 4 bases from J, the junction kept 5 bases outside the gene matches. The length of the CDR3 is 16 residues. CDR1 and CDR2 (germline): SEHNR, FQNEAQ (reference sequence). The DNA of the CDR3 is TGTGCCAGCAGCTTATTCCCGACAGGGGGTAATGAAAAACTGTTTTTT. Amino acids: CASSLFPTGGNEKLFF.

The chain uses TRBV5-1 and TRBJ1-6; D is ambiguous. The germline V gene encodes CDR1 SGHRS and CDR2 YFSETQ. The V end was cut by 4 bases, the J end by 2 bases, with 4 bases between. CDR3 length equals 13 residues. The CDR3 DNA sequence: TGCGCCAGCAGCGTCACCTATAATTCACCCCTCCACTTT. It translates to CASSVTYNSPLHF.

The gene calls are TRBV11-2 and TRBJ2-7; D remains ambiguous. Trimming removed 1 base from V and 4 bases from J, with 8 bases in between. The CDR3 is 13 amino acids. Germline assignment: CDR1 SGHAT and CDR2 FQNNGV. The DNA for the CDR3 is TGTGCCAGCAGCTTAGCCGGAACGTACGAGCAGTACTTC. Its translation: CASSLAGTYEQYF.